Listed below are T cell receptor beta chains from one sample, sequenced in a study of blood T cell repertoires in COVID-19. Data came from immunoSEQ multiplex PCR; TCRdb stores just in-frame clones and leaves some out. This table has some 200,000 clones, over 75% appearing once. Sequenced input: peripheral blood. The receptors were gathered from an elderly woman with acute or convalescent COVID-19. Each CDR3 is given with its conserved first and last residue. The order of the fields is J gene, D gene, clone size, V gene, CDR3 DNA, CDR3 protein. D genes are given only for firm matches. Expanded clones are given a class, and other clones once, few, many or no size at all.

>TRBJ1-1|-|-|TRBV6-5
TGTGCCAGCAGAACTACAGGGACGGGCACTGAAGCTTTCTTT
CASRTTGTGTEAFF
>TRBJ1-2|-|-|TRBV6-5
TGTGCCAGCAGTTACTCGGGGCACTATGGCTACACCTTC
CASSYSGHYGYTF
>TRBJ1-1|-|once|TRBV5-5
TGTGCCAGCAGCTTTACAGAGGGAACTGAAGCTTTCTTT
CASSFTEGTEAFF
>TRBJ2-2|-|-|TRBV21-1
TGTGCCAGCAGCCCCCAGGGACTAGCGGTCACCGGGGAGCTGTTTTTT
CASSPQGLAVTGELFF
>TRBJ1-2|TRBD1|-|TRBV19
TGTGCCAGTAGTCCCGGGACAGCCTATGGCTACACCTTC
CASSPGTAYGYTF
>TRBJ1-1|TRBD1|-|TRBV19
TGTGCCAGTAGTTCCCGACAGGGGGCTGTCACTGAAGCTTTCTTT
CASSSRQGAVTEAFF
>TRBJ1-2|-|-|TRBV11-2
TGTGCCAGCAGCTTAGATCGGGGAGGAGGGGAGGGTGGCTACACCTTC
CASSLDRGGGEGGYTF
>TRBJ2-5|-|-|TRBV7-9
TGTGCCAGCAGCTTCGGCCCTAGAGAGACCCAGTACTTC
CASSFGPRETQYF
>TRBJ2-7|-|-|TRBV6-5
TGTGCCAGCAGCCCGGGACTGAACTCCTACGAGCAGTACTTC
CASSPGLNSYEQYF
>TRBJ2-3|TRBD2|-|TRBV29-1
TGCAGCGTTGTTCGGGGGGCAGATACGCAGTATTTT
CSVVRGADTQYF